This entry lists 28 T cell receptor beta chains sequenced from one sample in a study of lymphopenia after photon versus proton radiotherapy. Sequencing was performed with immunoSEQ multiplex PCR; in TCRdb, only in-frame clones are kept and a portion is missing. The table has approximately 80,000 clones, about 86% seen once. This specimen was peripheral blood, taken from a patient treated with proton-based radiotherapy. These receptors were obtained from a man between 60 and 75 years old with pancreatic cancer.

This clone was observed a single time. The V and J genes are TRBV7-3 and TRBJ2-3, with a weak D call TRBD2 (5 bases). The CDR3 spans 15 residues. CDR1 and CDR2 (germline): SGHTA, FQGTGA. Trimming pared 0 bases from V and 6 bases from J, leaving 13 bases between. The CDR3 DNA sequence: TGTGCCAGCAGCTTAACTCCCCTAGCTCAGGATACGCAGTATTTT. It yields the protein CASSLTPLAQDTQYF. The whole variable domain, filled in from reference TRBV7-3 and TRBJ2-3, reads GAGVSQTPSNKVTEKGKYVELRCDPISGHTALYWYRQSLGQGPEFLIYFQGTGAADDSGLPNDRFFAVRPEGSVSTLKIQRTERGDSAVYLCASSLTPLAQDTQYFGPGTRLTVL.

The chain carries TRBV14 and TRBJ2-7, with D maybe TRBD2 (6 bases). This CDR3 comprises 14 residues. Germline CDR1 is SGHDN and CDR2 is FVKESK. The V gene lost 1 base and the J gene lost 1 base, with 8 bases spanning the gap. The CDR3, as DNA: TGTGCCAGCAGCCAAGCGCTAGCGTCCTACGAGCAGTACTTC. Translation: CASSQALASYEQYF. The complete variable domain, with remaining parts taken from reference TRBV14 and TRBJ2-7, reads EAGVTQFPSHSVIEKGQTVTLRCDPISGHDNLYWYRRVMGKEIKFLLHFVKESKQDESGMPNNRFLAERTGGTYSTLKVQPAELEDSGVYFCASSQALASYEQYFGPGTRLTVT.

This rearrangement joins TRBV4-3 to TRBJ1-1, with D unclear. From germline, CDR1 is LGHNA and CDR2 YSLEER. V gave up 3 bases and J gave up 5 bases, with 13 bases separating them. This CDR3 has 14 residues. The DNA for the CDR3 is TGCGCCAGCAGCCAGCCAGGCTCTCGGACTGAAGCTTTCTTT. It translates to CASSQPGSRTEAFF.

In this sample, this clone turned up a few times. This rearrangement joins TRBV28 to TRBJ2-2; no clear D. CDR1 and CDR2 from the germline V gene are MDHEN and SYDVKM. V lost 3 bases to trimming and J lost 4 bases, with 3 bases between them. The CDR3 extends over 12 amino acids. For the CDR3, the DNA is TGTGCCAGCAGTTTGGCCACCGGGGAGCTGTTTTTT. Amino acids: CASSLATGELFF.

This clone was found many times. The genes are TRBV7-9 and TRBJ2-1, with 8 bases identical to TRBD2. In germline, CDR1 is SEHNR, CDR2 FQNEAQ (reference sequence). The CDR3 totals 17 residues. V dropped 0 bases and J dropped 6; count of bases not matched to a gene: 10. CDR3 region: CASSLAPIVAGPNEQFF. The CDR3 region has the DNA TGTGCCAGCAGCTTAGCCCCTATTGTAGCGGGACCCAATGAGCAGTTCTTC.

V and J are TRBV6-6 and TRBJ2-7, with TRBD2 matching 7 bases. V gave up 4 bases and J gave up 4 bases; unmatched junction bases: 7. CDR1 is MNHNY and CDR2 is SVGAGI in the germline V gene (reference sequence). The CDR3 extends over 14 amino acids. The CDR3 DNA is TGTGCCAGCAGTTTGTTGGGAGGGGAATACGAGCAGTACTTC. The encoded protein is CASSLLGGEYEQYF.

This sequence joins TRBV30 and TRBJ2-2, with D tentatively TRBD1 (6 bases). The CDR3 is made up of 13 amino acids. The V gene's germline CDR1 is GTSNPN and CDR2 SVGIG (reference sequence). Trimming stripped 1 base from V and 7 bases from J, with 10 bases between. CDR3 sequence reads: CAWSAQGIGELFF. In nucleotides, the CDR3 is TGTGCCTGGAGTGCCCAGGGGATCGGGGAGCTGTTTTTT.

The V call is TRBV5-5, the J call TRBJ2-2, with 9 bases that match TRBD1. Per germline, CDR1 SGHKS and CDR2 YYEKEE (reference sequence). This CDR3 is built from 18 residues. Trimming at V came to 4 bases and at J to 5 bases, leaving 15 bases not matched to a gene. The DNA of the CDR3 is TGTGCCAGCAGCCCCGGGACAGGGACCTTGGTGGGGACCGGGGAGCTGTTTTTT. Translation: CASSPGTGTLVGTGELFF.

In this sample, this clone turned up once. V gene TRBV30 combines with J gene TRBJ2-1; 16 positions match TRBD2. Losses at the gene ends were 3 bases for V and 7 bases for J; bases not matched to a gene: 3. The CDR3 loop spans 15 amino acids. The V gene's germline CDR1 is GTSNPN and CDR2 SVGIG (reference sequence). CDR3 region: CAWSPGLAGGNEQFF. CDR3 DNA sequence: TGTGCCTGGAGCCCGGGACTAGCGGGAGGGAATGAGCAGTTCTTC.

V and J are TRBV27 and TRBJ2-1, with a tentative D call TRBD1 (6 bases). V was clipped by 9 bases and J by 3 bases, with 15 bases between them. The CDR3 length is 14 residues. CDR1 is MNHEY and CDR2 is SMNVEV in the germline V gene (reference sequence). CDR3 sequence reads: CASYSGVSYNEQFF. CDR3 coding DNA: TGTGCCAGTTATTCAGGGGTCAGCTACAATGAGCAGTTCTTC.

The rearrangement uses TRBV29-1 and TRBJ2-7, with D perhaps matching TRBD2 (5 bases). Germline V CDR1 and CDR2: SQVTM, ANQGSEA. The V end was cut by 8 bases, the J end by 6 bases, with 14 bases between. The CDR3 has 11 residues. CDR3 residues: CSSRSGSEQYF. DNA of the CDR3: TGCAGCTCCCGGTCGGGGTCCGAGCAGTACTTC.

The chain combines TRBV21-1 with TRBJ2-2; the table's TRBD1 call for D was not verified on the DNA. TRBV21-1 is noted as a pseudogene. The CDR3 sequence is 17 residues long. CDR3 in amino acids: CASSESRAGGITGELFF. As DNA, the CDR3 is TGTGCCAGCAGCGAAAGTCGGGCAGGGGGCATAACCGGGGAGCTGTTTTTT.

As DNA, the CDR3 is TGTGCCAGCAGCTGGGACAATGAGCAGTTCTTC. The encoded protein is CASSWDNEQFF. V is TRBV7-9 and J is TRBJ2-1; D is ambiguous. This CDR3 has 11 amino acids. CDR1 and CDR2 from the germline V gene are SEHNR and FQNEAQ (reference sequence). V was pared by 4 bases and J by 5 bases, with 3 bases between.

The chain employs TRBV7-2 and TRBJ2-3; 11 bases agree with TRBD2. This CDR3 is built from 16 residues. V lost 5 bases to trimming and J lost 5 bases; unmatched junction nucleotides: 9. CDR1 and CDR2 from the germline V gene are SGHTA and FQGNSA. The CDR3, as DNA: TGTGCCAGCAGCACGGGGGTAGCGGGAGGGCGAGATACGCAGTATTTT. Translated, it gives CASSTGVAGGRDTQYF. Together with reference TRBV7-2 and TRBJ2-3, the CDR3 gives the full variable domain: GAGVSQSPSNKVTEKGKDVELRCDPISGHTALYWYRQSLGQGLEFLIYFQGNSAPDKSGLPSDRFSAERTGGSVSTLTIQRTQQEDSAVYLCASSTGVAGGRDTQYFGPGTRLTVL.

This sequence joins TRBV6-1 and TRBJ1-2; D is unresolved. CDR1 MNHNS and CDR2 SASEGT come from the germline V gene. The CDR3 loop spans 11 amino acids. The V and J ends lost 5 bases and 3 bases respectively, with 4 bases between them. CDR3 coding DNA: TGTGCCAGCAGTACTGACTATGGCTACACCTTC. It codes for CASSTDYGYTF.

In nucleotides, the CDR3 is TGTGCCAGCAGCGGACCTAGGTTCGTAGTCGCCGGGGAGCTGTTTTTT. Encoded protein: CASSGPRFVVAGELFF. V usage is TRBV11-2 and J usage is TRBJ2-2; D not resolved. From germline, CDR1 is SGHAT and CDR2 FQNNGV. V lost 5 bases, J lost 6 bases, and 19 bases lay in between. CDR3 length: 16 amino acids.

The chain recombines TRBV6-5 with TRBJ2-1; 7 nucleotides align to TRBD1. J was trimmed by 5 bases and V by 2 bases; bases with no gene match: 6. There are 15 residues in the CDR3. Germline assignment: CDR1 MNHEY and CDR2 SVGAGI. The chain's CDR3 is CASSYGQGVNNEQFF. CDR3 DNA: TGTGCCAGCAGTTACGGGCAGGGGGTAAACAATGAGCAGTTCTTC.

The CDR3 is CASSFSRIYGYTF. CDR3 DNA sequence: TGTGCCAGCAGTTTCTCCAGGATCTATGGCTACACCTTC. The V gene is TRBV28, the J gene TRBJ1-2; D gene uncertain. From germline, CDR1 is MDHEN and CDR2 SYDVKM. Trimming left V 3 bases short and J 4 bases short, with 9 bases between. The CDR3 has 13 amino acids.

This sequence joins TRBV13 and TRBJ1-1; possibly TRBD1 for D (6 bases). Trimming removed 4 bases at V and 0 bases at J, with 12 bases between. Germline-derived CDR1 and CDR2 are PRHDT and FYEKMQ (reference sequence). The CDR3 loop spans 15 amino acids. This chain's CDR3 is CASSSKGDLNTEAFF. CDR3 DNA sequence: TGTGCCAGCAGCTCGAAGGGGGACCTGAACACTGAAGCTTTCTTT.

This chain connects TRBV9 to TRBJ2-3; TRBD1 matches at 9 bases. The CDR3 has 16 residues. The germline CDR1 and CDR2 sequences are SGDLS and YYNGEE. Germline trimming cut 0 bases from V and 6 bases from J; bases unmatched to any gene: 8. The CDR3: CASSVVGQGNTDTQYF. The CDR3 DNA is TGTGCCAGCAGCGTAGTTGGACAGGGGAATACGGATACGCAGTATTTT.

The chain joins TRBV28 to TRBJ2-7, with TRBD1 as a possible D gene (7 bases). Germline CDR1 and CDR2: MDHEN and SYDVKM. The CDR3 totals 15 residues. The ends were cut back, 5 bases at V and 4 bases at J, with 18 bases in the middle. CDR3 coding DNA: TGTGCCAGCAGTGTCCGCGGGACAGTCCGATACGAGCAGTACTTC. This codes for CASSVRGTVRYEQYF.

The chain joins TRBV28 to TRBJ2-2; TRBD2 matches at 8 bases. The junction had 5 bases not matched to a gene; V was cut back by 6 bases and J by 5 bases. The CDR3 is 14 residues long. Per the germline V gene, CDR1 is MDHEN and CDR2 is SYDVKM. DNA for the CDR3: TGTGCCAGCAGAATGGGACTAGGGACCGGGGAGCTGTTTTTT. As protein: CASRMGLGTGELFF.

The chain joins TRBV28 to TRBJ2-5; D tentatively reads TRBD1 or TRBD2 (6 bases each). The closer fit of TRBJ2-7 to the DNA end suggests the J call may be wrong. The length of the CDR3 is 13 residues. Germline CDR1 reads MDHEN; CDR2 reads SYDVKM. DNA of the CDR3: TGTGCCAGCAGTTTACCGGGGGCCGTCGAGCAGTACTTC. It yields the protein CASSLPGAVEQYF.

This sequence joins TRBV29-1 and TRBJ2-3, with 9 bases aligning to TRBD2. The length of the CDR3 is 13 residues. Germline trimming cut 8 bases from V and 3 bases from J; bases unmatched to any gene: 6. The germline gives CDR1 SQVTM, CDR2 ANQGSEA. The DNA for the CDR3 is TGCAGCTTGTTAGCGGGAGTGACAGATACGCAGTATTTT. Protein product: CSLLAGVTDTQYF.

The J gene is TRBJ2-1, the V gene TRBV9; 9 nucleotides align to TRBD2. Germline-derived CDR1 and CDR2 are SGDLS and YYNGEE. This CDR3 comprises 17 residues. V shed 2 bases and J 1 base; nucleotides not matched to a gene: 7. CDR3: CASSVAGTSFSYNEQFF. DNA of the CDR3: TGTGCCAGCAGCGTCGCCGGGACTAGCTTTTCCTACAATGAGCAGTTCTTC.

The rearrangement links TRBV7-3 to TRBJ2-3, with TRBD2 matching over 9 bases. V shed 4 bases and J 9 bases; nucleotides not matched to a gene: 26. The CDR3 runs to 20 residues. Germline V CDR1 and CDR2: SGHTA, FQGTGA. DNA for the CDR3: TGTGCCAGCAGCTCCATGGGACCCCAAAGCGGGAGGTCTATTGTGGGCACGCAGTATTTT. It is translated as CASSSMGPQSGRSIVGTQYF.

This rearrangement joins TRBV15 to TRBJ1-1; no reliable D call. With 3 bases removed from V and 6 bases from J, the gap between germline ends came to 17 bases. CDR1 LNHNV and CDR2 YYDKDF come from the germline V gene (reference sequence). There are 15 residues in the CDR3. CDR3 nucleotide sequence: TGTGCCACCAGCAGCGTCCTGGGGAATCAAGCTGAAGCTTTCTTT. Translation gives CATSSVLGNQAEAFF.

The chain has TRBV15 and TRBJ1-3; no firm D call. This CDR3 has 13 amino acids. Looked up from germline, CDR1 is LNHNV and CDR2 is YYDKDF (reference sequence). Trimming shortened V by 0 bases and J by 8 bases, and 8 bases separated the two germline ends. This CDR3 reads CATSRDRGYTIYF. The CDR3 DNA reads TGTGCCACCAGCAGAGATCGAGGTTACACCATATATTTT.